This T cell receptor (beta chain) was profiled in a study of PD-1 blockade in classical Hodgkin lymphoma. Each of the patients experienced relapse following autologous stem cell transplantation, and their brentuximab vedotin exposure differed. When best responses were assessed, they were complete response, partial response or progressive disease. The data were produced by immunoSEQ multiplex PCR, yet TCRdb's version contains in-frame clones alone and is incomplete. The profile shows 75,000 to 100,000 clones, 81% of them singletons. As concerns this clone: No antigen is known for it.

General study points: Newly diagnosed patients and complete responders had comparable diversity at baseline. Newly diagnosed patients reportedly trailed healthy donors in baseline TCR diversity.

The sequenced sample was peripheral blood mononuclear cells (PBMCs), obtained before the second cycle of nivolumab. The source of this sequence is a human donor with classical Hodgkin lymphoma.

The CDR3 DNA reads TGTGCCAGCAGCAAACAGGGATTGAGTGAAAAACTGTTTTTT. Residues: CASSKQGLSEKLFF. The chain has TRBV7-9 and TRBJ1-4; possibly TRBD1 for D (6 bases). The V gene lost 5 bases and the J gene lost 7 bases, with 14 bases spanning the gap. The CDR3 contains 14 residues. Germline V CDR1 and CDR2: SEHNR, FQNEAQ (reference sequence).